These T cell receptor beta chains were read from a single sample in a study of OX40 agonist ivuxolimab in advanced cancers. The method was immunoSEQ multiplex PCR; TCRdb's version includes in-frame clones alone and lacks a portion of them. The sample shows more than 70,000 clones, around four fifths of them seen only once. Sample: CD4+ or CD8+ T cells sorted from blood, taken in a trial of the OX40 agonist ivuxolimab. Receptors originate from an adult with an advanced solid tumor such as melanoma, head and neck, liver or kidney cancer. Each CDR3 is given with its conserved first and last residue. Each record gives: D gene, J gene, V gene, clone size, CDR3 protein, CDR3 DNA. A D gene is named only where the DNA matches it firmly. Only part of the rows carry a size: once, few, many, or a class if the clone is expanded.

>NA|TRBJ2-1|TRBV6-5|NA
CASSPVSGYNEQFF
TGTGCCAGCAGTCCTGTAAGCGGATACAATGAGCAGTTCTTC
>NA|TRBJ2-2|TRBV11-2|NA
CASSPPGVGIRELFF
TGTGCCAGCAGCCCACCGGGGGTCGGGATTCGGGAGCTGTTTTTT
>TRBD2|TRBJ2-7|TRBV18|NA
CASSPVLLAGGLYEQYF
TGTGCCAGCTCACCTGTCCTACTAGCGGGAGGCCTCTACGAGCAGTACTTC
>NA|TRBJ1-1|TRBV29-1|NA
CSVLGLVNTEAFF
TGCAGCGTTTTGGGTTTGGTGAACACTGAAGCTTTCTTT
>NA|TRBJ1-4|TRBV19|NA
CASSARTAYGSNEKLFF
TGTGCCAGTAGTGCGAGAACGGCCTATGGGTCTAATGAAAAACTGTTTTTT
>NA|TRBJ2-5|TRBV4-3|NA
CASSQDSAGVQETQYF
TGCGCCAGCAGCCAAGATTCGGCGGGTGTCCAAGAGACCCAGTACTTC
>NA|TRBJ1-1|TRBV11-2|NA
CASSLEGNTEAFF
TGTGCCAGCAGCTTGGAGGGAAACACTGAAGCTTTCTTT
>NA|TRBJ2-4|TRBV19|NA
CASSETVAKNIQYF
TGTGCCAGTAGTGAAACGGTAGCCAAAAACATTCAGTACTTC
>NA|TRBJ2-2|TRBV19|NA
CASSIDTFTGELFF
TGTGCCAGTAGTATAGATACATTCACCGGGGAGCTGTTTTTT
>NA|TRBJ1-1|TRBV27|once
CASSWGPNTEAFF
TGTGCCAGCAGTTGGGGGCCGAACACTGAAGCTTTCTTT
>NA|TRBJ1-6|TRBV23-1|NA
CASPEKSNSPLHF
TGCGCCAGCCCGGAAAAGTCGAATTCACCCCTCCACTTT
>TRBD1|TRBJ2-2|TRBV7-9|NA
CASGSGGTNTGELFF
TGTGCCAGCGGATCAGGGGGAACGAACACCGGGGAGCTGTTTTTT
>TRBD2|TRBJ2-5|TRBV5-1|once
CASSLGLAAETQYF
TGCGCCAGCAGCCTAGGACTAGCGGCGGAGACCCAGTACTTC
>TRBD1|TRBJ1-1|TRBV19|NA
CASRGQGYTEAFF
TGTGCCAGTAGGGGACAGGGGTACACTGAAGCTTTCTTT
>NA|TRBJ1-4|TRBV19|NA
CASSLTIQEKLFF
TGTGCCAGTAGCCTGACAATTCAGGAAAAACTGTTTTTT
>TRBD1|TRBJ2-7|TRBV29-1|NA
CSCGQGPYEQYF
TGCAGCTGCGGACAGGGGCCCTACGAGCAGTACTTC
>NA|TRBJ1-6|TRBV13|few
CASRRLGQRGSPLHF
TGTGCCAGCAGAAGACTTGGACAGAGGGGATCACCCCTCCACTTT
>NA|TRBJ2-2|TRBV6-5|NA
CASSYFISPGELFF
TGTGCCAGCAGTTACTTTATAAGCCCCGGGGAGCTGTTTTTT
>NA|TRBJ1-1|TRBV7-9|NA
CASSPIRANTEAFF
TGTGCCAGCAGCCCCATCAGGGCGAACACTGAAGCTTTCTTT
>TRBD1|TRBJ1-5|TRBV10-3|once
CAISKGQDSNQPQHF
TGTGCCATCAGTAAAGGACAGGATAGCAATCAGCCCCAGCATTTT